This is a list of T cell receptor beta chains from one sample in a study of read filtering for tumor transcriptome and immune sequencing. TCRdb reanalysed the reads using MiXCR and keeps one entry per CDR3 protein. The table shows about 86,000 distinct CDR3 sequences, with roughly an eighth occurring only once. The source material was a population of CD138-negative cells sorted from bone marrow. These receptors originate from a donor aged 40 or older with multiple myeloma. Both conserved end residues are trimmed from each CDR3. A D gene is named only where the DNA matches it firmly.

TRBV29-1 | TRBD2 | SVVLAGAYEQY
TRBV9 | TRBD2 | ASSVASGRYQETQY
TRBV30 | TRBD1 | ASTRDRGQTEAF
TRBV6-5 | - | ATLDTGQSNNSPLH
TRBV28 | - | ASSSGISYEQY
TRBV6-5 | - | ASSYSGRDYEQY
TRBV2 | - | ASSPTTGGETQY
TRBV2 | - | ASSEPLTKQY
TRBV29-1 | - | SVARQLYEQY
TRBV2 | - | ASSGTQETQY
TRBV20-1 | - | SARELARGANYEQY
TRBV12-3/TRBV12-4 | - | ASSLAFEYNEQF
TRBV4-2 | TRBD2 | ASSQGLADNQETQY
TRBV15 | - | ATAGTEKLF
TRBV23-1 | - | ASSQSSGREGVNQETQY
TRBV12-3/TRBV12-4 | TRBD1 | ASRQGGSTYNEQF
TRBV10-2 | - | ASSVLGSQETQY
TRBV11-2 | - | ASSLFQGLYYGQY
TRBV2 | - | ASSEGPAETQY
TRBV7-9 | - | ASSLVISDFRDTPY
TRBV28 | - | ASSPGLYPSTDTQY
TRBV29-1 | - | SVVGSGNTEAF
TRBV29-1 | - | SVVHTGAF
TRBV7-6 | - | ASSLWGNGQF
TRBV3-1 | TRBD2 | ASSPRASGRAGVWEQY
TRBV4-1 | - | ASSQEGAVQETQY
TRBV18 | - | ASSPRTSKGTDTQY
TRBV4-1 | - | ASSQDLGVMNTEAF
TRBV4-1 | - | ASSPEGGLVGEKLF
TRBV5-1 | - | ASSLDPSSEQY
TRBV20-1 | TRBD2 | SARTSGRAGYEQY
TRBV7-8 | - | ASSHGLSTDTQY
TRBV11-2 | TRBD1 | ASSPGQAPSYNEQF
TRBV5-1 | - | ASSASTFTDTQY
TRBV28 | - | ASSLGGDLYNEQF
TRBV20-1 | - | SAGGGGHEQY
TRBV29-1 | - | SVSRSRGATDTQY
TRBV5-1 | - | ASSFLGSGYSYNEQF
TRBV11-2 | - | ASSPTPNANTGELF
TRBV28 | TRBD2 | ASSLAGGAGELF
TRBV6-5 | TRBD1 | ASFGTGFSYEQY
TRBV5-1 | TRBD1 | ASSPGTGTVEAF
TRBV7-9 | TRBD2 | ASRPSGSQDTQY